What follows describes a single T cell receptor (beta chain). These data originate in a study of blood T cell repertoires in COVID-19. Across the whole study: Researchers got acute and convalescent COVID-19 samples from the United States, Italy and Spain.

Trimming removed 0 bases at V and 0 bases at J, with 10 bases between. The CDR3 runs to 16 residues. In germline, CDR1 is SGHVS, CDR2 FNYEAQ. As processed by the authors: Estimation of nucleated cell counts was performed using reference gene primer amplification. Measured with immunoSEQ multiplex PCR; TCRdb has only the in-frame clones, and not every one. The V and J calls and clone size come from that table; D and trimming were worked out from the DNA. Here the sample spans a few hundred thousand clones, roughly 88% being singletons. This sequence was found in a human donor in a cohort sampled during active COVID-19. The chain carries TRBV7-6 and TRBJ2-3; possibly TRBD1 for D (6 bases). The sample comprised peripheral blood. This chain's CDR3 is CASSLAGHLSTDTQYF. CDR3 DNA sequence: TGTGCCAGCAGCTTAGCGGGACACCTGAGCACAGATACGCAGTATTTT.